This T cell receptor beta chain was found in a study of CD8+ T cells in alopecia areata. Notes on the study in general: With tofacitinib ongoing, many expanded lesional clones persisted in both scalp and blood.

Losses at the gene ends were 4 bases for V and 4 bases for J; bases not matched to a gene: 4. CDR3 length: 14 amino acids. CDR1 is SGHKS and CDR2 is YYEKEE in the germline V gene (reference sequence). The treatment was: oral pan-JAK inhibitor, 5-10 mg twice daily. Lesional scalp punch biopsies and peripheral blood were collected from alopecia areata patients. To note about this clone: Its antigen remains unidentified.

Extraction and reverse transcription of RNA yielded cDNA as the sequencing template. Only in-frame clones appear in the TCRdb table, and some are missing; sequencing was by immunoSEQ multiplex PCR. The sample consists of some 110,000 clones, less than 75% of them appearing once. Sequenced material: CD8+ T cells sorted from blood, taken at week 24, from a patient treated with tofacitinib. The receptor was derived from a human donor with alopecia areata. This chain links TRBV5-5 with TRBJ2-7, with 11 bases aligning to TRBD1. The CDR3 reads CASSTGQGAYEQYF. The CDR3 DNA is TGTGCCAGCAGCACCGGACAGGGGGCATACGAGCAGTACTTC. The variable domain in full, with the rest retrieved from reference TRBV5-5 and TRBJ2-7, is DAGVTQSPTHLIKTRGQQVTLRCSPISGHKSVSWYQQVLGQGPQFIFQYYEKEERGRGNFPDRFSARQFPNYSSELNVNALLLGDSALYLCASSTGQGAYEQYFGPGTRLTVT.